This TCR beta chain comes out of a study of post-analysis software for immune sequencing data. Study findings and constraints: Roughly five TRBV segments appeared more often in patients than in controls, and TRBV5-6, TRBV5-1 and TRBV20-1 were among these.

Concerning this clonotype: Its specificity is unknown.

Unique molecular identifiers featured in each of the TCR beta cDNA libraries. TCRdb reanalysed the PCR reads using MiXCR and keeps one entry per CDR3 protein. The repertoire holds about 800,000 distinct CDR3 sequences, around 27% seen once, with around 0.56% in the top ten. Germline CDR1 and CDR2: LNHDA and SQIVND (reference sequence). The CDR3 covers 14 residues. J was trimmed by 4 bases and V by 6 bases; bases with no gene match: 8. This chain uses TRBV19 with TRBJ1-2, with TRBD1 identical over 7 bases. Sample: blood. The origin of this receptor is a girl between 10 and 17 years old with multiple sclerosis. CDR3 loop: CASRDRASVYGYTF. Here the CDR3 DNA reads TGTGCCAGTAGAGACAGGGCCTCAGTCTATGGCTACACCTTC.